This T cell receptor (beta chain) is from a study of blood T cell repertoires in COVID-19. In the study overall: Acute and convalescent COVID-19 samples came from the United States, Italy and Spain. PBMCs, B-cell-depleted T cells, or T cells were the source of the cDNA or gDNA that made up the material.

CDR1 and CDR2 (germline): MDHEN, SYDVKM. V lost 5 bases and J lost 3, with 8 bases in between. The CDR3 spans 12 residues. On this clone: This CDR3 is also generated by other DNA sequences in the sample.

Under the authors' procedure: Estimation of nucleated cell counts relied on the amplification of reference gene primers. Clones were read by immunoSEQ multiplex PCR, and TCRdb kept only the in-frame ones, dropping some. V, J and clone size derive from that table, while D and trimming were established from the DNA sequence. The sample includes a few hundred thousand clones, approximately 90% of them seen just once. The sample consisted of peripheral blood. The receptor comes from a man aged 18 to 29 with active or convalescent COVID-19. This chain uses TRBV28 with TRBJ2-7; D perhaps matches TRBD1 (6 bases). CDR3 nucleotides: TGTGCCAGCAGTCAGGACAGCTACGAGCAGTACTTC. Encoded protein: CASSQDSYEQYF. Combining the CDR3 with reference TRBV28 and TRBJ2-7 gives the whole variable domain DVKVTQSSRYLVKRTGEKVFLECVQDMDHENMFWYRQDPGLGLRLIYFSYDVKMKEKGDIPEGYSVSREKKERFSLILESASTNQTSMYLCASSQDSYEQYFGPGTRLTVT.